This entry concerns a single T cell receptor beta chain. This record belongs to a study of T-cell memory formation after mild COVID-19. Study-wide background: In these data, TCR clusters were largely donor specific.

This CDR3 spans 15 amino acids. V was clipped by 1 base and J by 6 bases; unmatched bases: 4. From germline, CDR1 is LGHDT and CDR2 YNNKEL (reference sequence). TCRdb re-derived calls from the 5' RACE reads in MiXCR, one entry per CDR3 protein. The sample includes approximately 230,000 distinct CDR3 sequences, about a sixth of them seen just once. The sequencing input was PBMCs or a T cell subset sorted from them (not recorded which). The chain is built from TRBV3-1 and TRBJ1-5; 9 bases align to TRBD1. The clonotype comes from a man aged 18 to 30 who had mild COVID-19 (a few samples of this study predate the infection). Cell type and time point are not known. The CDR3 nucleotides read TGTGCCAGCAGCCAAGGAGGACAGGGGAGTCAGCCCCAGCATTTT. Translating it yields CASSQGGQGSQPQHF. Supplemented by reference TRBV3-1 and TRBJ1-5, the full variable domain reads DTAVSQTPKYLVTQMGNDKSIKCEQNLGHDTMYWYKQDSKKFLKIMFSYNNKELIINETVPNRFSPKSPDKAHLNLHINSLELGDSAVYFCASSQGGQGSQPQHFGDGTRLSIL.